One sample yielded the 13 T cell receptor beta chains listed below, sequenced in a study of OX40 agonist ivuxolimab in advanced cancers. Sequencing was performed with immunoSEQ multiplex PCR; in TCRdb, only in-frame clones are kept and a portion is missing. The repertoire consists of almost 85,000 clones, with 94% occurring once and the leading ten covering approximately 9.9%. Sequencing used CD4+ or CD8+ T cells sorted from blood, obtained in a trial of the OX40 agonist ivuxolimab. The receptors come from an adult with an advanced solid tumor such as melanoma, head and neck, liver or kidney cancer.

This chain links TRBV5-6 with TRBJ1-5; D gene ambiguous. The CDR3 has 14 amino acids. Trimming left V 0 bases short and J 3 bases short, with 7 bases between. Germline CDR1 SGHDT, CDR2 YYEEEE. The CDR3 coding sequence is TGTGCCAGCAGCTTGGTGTCCGACAATCAGCCCCAGCATTTT. Its protein product is CASSLVSDNQPQHF.

The genes are TRBV7-9 and TRBJ2-3; no firm D call. CDR1 SEHNR and CDR2 FQNEAQ come from the germline V gene (reference sequence). The CDR3 runs 13 residues. V was shortened by 3 bases and J by 0 bases, with 4 bases between the two germline ends. The CDR3 loop reads CASSFISTDTQYF. In DNA, the CDR3 is TGTGCCAGCAGCTTTATTAGCACAGATACGCAGTATTTT.

This clone was detected only once. The chain has TRBV13 and TRBJ2-1; the D is unclear. This CDR3 region has 14 residues. The germline gives CDR1 PRHDT, CDR2 FYEKMQ (reference sequence). Trimming removed 0 bases at V and 6 bases at J, with 9 bases between. CDR3 protein: CASSLGSRANEQFF. The CDR3 bases are TGTGCCAGCAGCTTAGGTAGTAGAGCCAATGAGCAGTTCTTC. Full variable domain (remainder filled in from reference TRBV13 and TRBJ2-1): AAGVIQSPRHLIKEKRETATLKCYPIPRHDTVYWYQQGPGQDPQFLISFYEKMQSDKGSIPDRFSAQQFSDYHSELNMSSLELGDSALYFCASSLGSRANEQFFGPGTRLTVL.

This clone was seen just once. This sequence joins TRBV14 and TRBJ2-2; D not resolved. The CDR3 runs 16 residues. With 0 bases removed from V and 6 bases from J, the gap between germline ends came to 14 bases. Germline-derived CDR1 and CDR2 are SGHDN and FVKESK. This CDR3 reads CASSQEPAGSAGELFF. As DNA, the CDR3 is TGTGCCAGCAGCCAAGAGCCCGCCGGGTCGGCCGGGGAGCTGTTTTTT.

V usage is TRBV7-9 and J usage is TRBJ2-7; either TRBD1 or TRBD2 may supply D (5 bases each). The CDR3 totals 15 residues. The germline V gene has CDR1 SEHNR and CDR2 FQNEAQ (reference sequence). Trimming stripped 5 bases from V and 2 bases from J, with 16 bases between. The CDR3 nucleotides are TGTGCCAGCAGCGCCCGGGGCAGGGAAGCCTACGAGCAGTACTTC. This codes for CASSARGREAYEQYF.

A word on this clone: This specimen includes other DNA sequences encoding the same CDR3. V usage is TRBV5-6 and J usage is TRBJ2-7; D may be TRBD1 or TRBD2 (5 bases each). Per germline, CDR1 SGHDT and CDR2 YYEEEE. V was trimmed by 2 bases and J by 2 bases, leaving 11 bases between them. This CDR3 contains 14 residues. As DNA, the CDR3 is TGTGCCAGCAGCTTCGGGACGTCCCCCTACGAGCAGTACTTC. It specifies CASSFGTSPYEQYF.

The chain employs TRBV2 and TRBJ1-6, with D hard to call. The CDR3 runs 17 residues. V lost 8 bases and J 0 bases, leaving 17 bases between the germline ends. Germline CDR1 and CDR2: SNHLY and FYNNEI. In DNA form, the CDR3 reads TGTGCCAGCCGCTACGAGGCGGGGAGCTCCTATAATTCACCCCTCCACTTT. Translated: CASRYEAGSSYNSPLHF.

The V gene is TRBV27, the J gene TRBJ1-2, with TRBD1 matching 12 bases. V gave up 5 bases and J gave up 7 bases; unmatched junction bases: 8. Germline assignment: CDR1 MNHEY and CDR2 SMNVEV (reference sequence). The CDR3 has 15 residues. The CDR3 spells CASSLGTGGVFGYTF. The DNA of the CDR3 is TGTGCCAGCAGTCTCGGGACAGGGGGCGTGTTTGGCTACACCTTC.

The CDR3 spells CASSFHRRPPTGELFF. Here the CDR3 DNA reads TGTGCCAGCAGTTTTCACCGTAGGCCGCCCACCGGGGAGCTGTTTTTT. V is TRBV27 and J is TRBJ2-2; D gene ambiguous. CDR1 and CDR2 (germline): MNHEY, SMNVEV (reference sequence). This CDR3 region has 16 residues. The V end lost 3 bases, the J end lost 4 bases, and 15 bases lay between the germline ends.

This CDR3 is CASSFKGRGDTEAFF. CDR3 in DNA: TGTGCCAGCAGTTTTAAGGGCCGTGGGGACACTGAAGCTTTCTTT. V and J are TRBV27 and TRBJ1-1; D is uncertain. The length of the CDR3 is 15 residues. Trimming stripped 3 bases from V and 3 bases from J, with 14 bases between. Germline V gene sequence: CDR1 MNHEY, CDR2 SMNVEV (reference sequence).

The V gene is TRBV7-2, the J gene TRBJ1-3; 8 bases map to TRBD1. CDR3 length equals 18 residues. Germline-derived CDR1 and CDR2 are SGHTA and FQGNSA. The V gene end was trimmed by 5 bases and the J gene end by 0 bases; junction bases not matched to a gene: 12. The CDR3 region has the DNA TGTGCCAGCAGCGACCGACCGGGACAGGCGAGCTCTGGAAACACCATATATTTT. This gives the protein CASSDRPGQASSGNTIYF.

This sequence joins TRBV28 and TRBJ2-1; the D is unclear. Trimming shortened V by 2 bases and J by 3 bases, and 11 bases separated the two germline ends. The CDR3 covers 15 residues. Germline V CDR1 and CDR2: MDHEN, SYDVKM. The CDR3 nucleotides are TGTGCCAGCAGTTTAATTAATGAACTCTACAATGAGCAGTTCTTC. Amino acids: CASSLINELYNEQFF. The variable domain in full, with the rest retrieved from reference TRBV28 and TRBJ2-1, is DVKVTQSSRYLVKRTGEKVFLECVQDMDHENMFWYRQDPGLGLRLIYFSYDVKMKEKGDIPEGYSVSREKKERFSLILESASTNQTSMYLCASSLINELYNEQFFGPGTRLTVL.

The chain employs TRBV27 and TRBJ2-5, with 8 nucleotides matching TRBD1. The CDR3 has 16 amino acids. The V gene's germline CDR1 is MNHEY and CDR2 SMNVEV (reference sequence). The ends lost 1 base at V and 4 bases at J; junction bases unmatched: 8. For the CDR3, the DNA is TGTGCCAGCAGTTTATTTTGGGCAGGGGGCCGAGAGACCCAGTACTTC. It yields the protein CASSLFWAGGRETQYF.